The rows below give T cell receptor beta chains drawn from one sample of a study of T-cell reconstitution after alpha-beta-depleted transplantation in children. TCRdb called the PCR reads again in MiXCR, with one record for every CDR3 protein. The sample yields hundreds of thousands of distinct CDR3 sequences, 16% seen once. The specimen was PBMCs from the stem cell graft donor, collected from the stem cell graft. These receptors all stem from a human donor who donated a stem cell graft to a child with acute myeloid leukemia. The CDR3 runs from the conserved cysteine through the conserved F or W. Each record gives: clone size, V gene, J gene, CDR3 protein. The size of a clone is reported for some rows only, either as once, few or many, or as a class for expanded clones.

few	TRBV27	TRBJ2-1	CASSKYSGAEGEQFF
.	TRBV29-1	TRBJ2-3	CSVGKAARGVTDTQYF
.	TRBV7-2	TRBJ1-6	CASSFQGGRSPLHF
many	TRBV5-6	TRBJ1-1	CASSFGQGDTEAFF
.	TRBV11-2	TRBJ2-1	CASSERLAGSSEQFF
.	TRBV7-2	TRBJ1-1	CASSKIGQTEAFF
.	TRBV7-3	TRBJ2-7	CAISLGAGSSYEQYF
many	TRBV20-1	TRBJ2-1	CSAPLWGGYNEQFF
.	TRBV20-1	TRBJ1-5	CSASETEYSNQPQHF
.	TRBV28	TRBJ1-5	CASSAQGFKGRGQPQHF
.	TRBV24-1	TRBJ2-5	CATSELSDGGNQYF
many	TRBV20-1	TRBJ2-3	CSARDPSGLTDTQYF
few	TRBV10-3	TRBJ1-6	CAISDVGGDSPLHF
.	TRBV20-1	TRBJ1-1	CSARERQNTEAFF
many	TRBV20-1	TRBJ1-4	CSASLQGAWEKLFF
.	TRBV20-1	TRBJ1-2	CSAREGILYGYTF
many	TRBV5-5	TRBJ1-6	CASSWREQHNSPLHF
.	TRBV5-1	TRBJ2-1	CASSLGQGWVAEQFF
few	TRBV9	TRBJ2-1	CASSDRDTRFF
many	TRBV20-1	TRBJ2-1	CSVSDWDEQFF
.	TRBV5-1	TRBJ2-1	CASSSKGQSMDEQFF
many	TRBV15	TRBJ1-1	CATSRALNEAEAFF
.	TRBV11-2	TRBJ2-1	CASSFPMRQSDSYNEQFF
few	TRBV30	TRBJ2-7	CAWSPGASYEQYF
.	TRBV12-3/TRBV12-4	TRBJ2-5	CASSVTSGGAVETQYF
.	TRBV7-6	TRBJ1-2	CASSPGMDYGYTF
.	TRBV5-1	TRBJ2-3	CASSVGLAADTQYF
few	TRBV6-2/TRBV6-3	TRBJ1-2	CASSYGPYGYTF
.	TRBV20-1	TRBJ2-2	CSARADPGNTGELFF
.	TRBV10-3	TRBJ2-7	CAISVIQAEQYF
.	TRBV5-1	TRBJ2-7	CASSLEGFAYEQYF
many	TRBV20-1	TRBJ1-5	CSASRQTSNQPQHF
many	TRBV20-1	TRBJ1-1	CSARDSKPLNTEAFF
.	TRBV18	TRBJ1-1	CASSRLQGNTEAFF
many	TRBV20-1	TRBJ1-1	CSAREGEECEAFF
.	TRBV4-1	TRBJ1-4	CASSQEAGFMEKLFF
many	TRBV20-1	TRBJ1-2	CSAHSGGYYGYTF
many	TRBV5-1	TRBJ1-4	CASSLDDFTNEKLFF
many	TRBV20-1	TRBJ1-1	CSARELREGTEAFF
.	TRBV7-9	TRBJ2-1	CASSSGGGLGDNEQFF
many	TRBV29-1	TRBJ2-1	CSVMGLVVNEQFF
many	TRBV12-3/TRBV12-4	TRBJ2-2	CASSPRQGVWELFF
few	TRBV28	TRBJ2-7	CASSLMAYEQYF
few	TRBV7-2	TRBJ2-1	CASSFRGGAIQGNEQFF
.	TRBV7-9	TRBJ1-2	CASSSGASNYGYTF